This T cell receptor (beta chain) was identified during a study of T cell repertoires in cytomegalovirus infection (dated by TCRdb to the late 2010s). Regarding the complete study: The HLA type of each donor mattered for the analysis, because public TCR beta signatures pointed to carriage of CMV infection along with the matching HLA type.

In its sample, this clonotype was seen a few times. Its antigen target is currently unknown. No base-level quality is on record; no much larger clone is a single base apart. V loses 4 bases of germline sequence and J loses 3 bases, and the interval between the two ends is 4 bases. The germline V gene supplies CDR1 MDHEN and CDR2 SYDVKM. Inclusive of the bounding cysteine and phenylalanine, the CDR3 is 11 residues long. Only CDR3 DNA remains: 33 bases, in frame from the first base. The data were produced on an Illumina HiSeq 1500. TCRdb reran the public reads through fastp at Q25 and MiXCR, keeping productive beta chains. Rows with one shared CDR3 protein collapse into an entry with the most common genes and DNA. For this sample there are more than 85,000 distinct CDR3 sequences; less than 25% appear just once. Around 40% of the sample comes from the top ten. What the authors observed across the whole study: The ex vivo response was dominated by HLA-C-restricted CMV-specific TCR beta clonotypes, which also provided the single most frequent clonotype in two of eight donors. In both this cohort and an independent roughly 360-donor cohort, the cumulative frequency of public TCR beta family members distinguished carriers of CMV infection plus the relevant HLA type.

The source material was CD8+ T cells from PBMCs. The receptor comes from a human donor in good health (CMV status not recorded). Some clones in this sample may be carry-over from other donors' samples. Recombination connected TRBV28 to TRBJ2-7; too little of a D gene remains to name it. The CDR3 region: CASSSFYEQYF. The nucleotide sequence is given as TGTGCCAGCAGTTCCTTCTACGAGCAGTACTTC.